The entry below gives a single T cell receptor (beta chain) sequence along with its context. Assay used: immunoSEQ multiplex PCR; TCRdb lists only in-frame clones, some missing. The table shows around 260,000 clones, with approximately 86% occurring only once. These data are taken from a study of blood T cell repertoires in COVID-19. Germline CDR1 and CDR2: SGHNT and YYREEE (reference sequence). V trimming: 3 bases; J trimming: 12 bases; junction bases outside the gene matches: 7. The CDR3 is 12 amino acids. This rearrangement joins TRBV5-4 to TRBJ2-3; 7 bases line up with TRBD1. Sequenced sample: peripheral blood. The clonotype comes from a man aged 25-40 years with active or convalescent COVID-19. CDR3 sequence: CASSWGTAFQYF. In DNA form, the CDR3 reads TGTGCCAGCAGCTGGGGGACAGCCTTTCAGTATTTT. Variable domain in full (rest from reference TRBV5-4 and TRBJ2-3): ETGVTQSPTHLIKTRGQQVTLRCSSQSGHNTVSWYQQALGQGPQFIFQYYREEENGRGNFPPRFSGLQFPNYSSELNVNALELDDSALYLCASSWGTAFQYFGPGTRLTVL.